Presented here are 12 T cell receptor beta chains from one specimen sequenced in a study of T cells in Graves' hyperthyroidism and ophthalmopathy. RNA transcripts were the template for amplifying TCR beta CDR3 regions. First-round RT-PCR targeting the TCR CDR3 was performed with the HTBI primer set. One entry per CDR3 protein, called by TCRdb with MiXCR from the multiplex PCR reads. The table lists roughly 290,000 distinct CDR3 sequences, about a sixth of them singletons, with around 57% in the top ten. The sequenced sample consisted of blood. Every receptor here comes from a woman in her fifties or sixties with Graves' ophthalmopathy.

The CDR3 sequence is CASSYSNRVGNQPQHF. CDR3 sequence (DNA): TGTGCCAGCAGTTACTCGAACAGGGTAGGCAATCAGCCCCAGCATTTT. The J gene is TRBJ1-5, the V gene TRBV6-2 or TRBV6-3; D is perhaps TRBD1 (6 bases). There are 16 residues in the CDR3. Germline V lookup: CDR1 MNHEY, CDR2 SVGEGT. V was pared by 0 bases and J by 2 bases, with 11 bases between.

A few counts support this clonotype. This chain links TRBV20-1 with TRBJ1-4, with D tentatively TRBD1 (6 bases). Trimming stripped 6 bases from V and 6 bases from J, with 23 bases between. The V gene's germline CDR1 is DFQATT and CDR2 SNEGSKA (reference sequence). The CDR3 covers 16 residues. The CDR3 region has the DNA TGCAGTGCAAAATCTTCAGCAGGGGCTGATTATGAAAAACTGTTTTTT. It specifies CSAKSSAGADYEKLFF.

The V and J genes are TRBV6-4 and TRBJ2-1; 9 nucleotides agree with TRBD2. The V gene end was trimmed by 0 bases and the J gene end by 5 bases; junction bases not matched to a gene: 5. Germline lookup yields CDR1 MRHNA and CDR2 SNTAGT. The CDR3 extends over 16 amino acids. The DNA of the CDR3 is TGTGCCAGCAGTGACTCCAAGCGGGGGGAGAACAATGAGCAGTTCTTC. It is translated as CASSDSKRGENNEQFF.

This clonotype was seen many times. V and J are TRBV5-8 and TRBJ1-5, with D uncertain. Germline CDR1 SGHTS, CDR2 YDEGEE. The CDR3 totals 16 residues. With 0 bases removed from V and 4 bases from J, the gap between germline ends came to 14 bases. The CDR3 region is CASSLEGIRRNQPQHF. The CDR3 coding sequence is TGTGCCAGCAGCTTGGAGGGAATTCGCCGGAATCAGCCCCAGCATTTT.

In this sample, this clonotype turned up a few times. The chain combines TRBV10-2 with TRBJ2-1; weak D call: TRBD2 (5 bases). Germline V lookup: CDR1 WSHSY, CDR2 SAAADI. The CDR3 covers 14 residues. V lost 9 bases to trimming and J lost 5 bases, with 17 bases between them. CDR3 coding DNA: TGCGCCAGTTCGACTAACGGATTAAACAATGAGCAGTTCTTC. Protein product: CASSTNGLNNEQFF.

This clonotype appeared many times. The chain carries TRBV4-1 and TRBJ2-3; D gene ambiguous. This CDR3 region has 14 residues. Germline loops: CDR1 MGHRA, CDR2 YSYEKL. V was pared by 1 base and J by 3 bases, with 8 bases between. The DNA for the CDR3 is TGCGCCAGCAGCCAAGCCCCGGGTACAGATACGCAGTATTTT. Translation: CASSQAPGTDTQYF.

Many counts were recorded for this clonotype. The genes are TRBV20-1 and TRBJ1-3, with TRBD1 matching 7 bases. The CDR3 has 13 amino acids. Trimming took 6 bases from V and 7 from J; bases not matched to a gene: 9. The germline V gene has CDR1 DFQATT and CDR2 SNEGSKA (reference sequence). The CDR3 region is CSAPSGGRNTIYF. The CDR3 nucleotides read TGCAGTGCCCCCTCAGGGGGGAGGAACACCATATATTTT.

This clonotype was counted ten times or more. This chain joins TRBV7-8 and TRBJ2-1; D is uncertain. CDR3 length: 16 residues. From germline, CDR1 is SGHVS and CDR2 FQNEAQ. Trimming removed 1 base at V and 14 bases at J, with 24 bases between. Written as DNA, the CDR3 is TGTGCCAGCAGCTTAGTTGCGTCCGTGACCGGCGTCCCGGAGTTCTTC. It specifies CASSLVASVTGVPEFF. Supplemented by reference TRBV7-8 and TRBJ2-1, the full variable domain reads GAGVSQSPRYKVAKRGQDVALRCDPISGHVSLFWYQQALGQGPEFLTYFQNEAQLDKSGLPSDRFFAERPEGSVSTLKIQRTQQEDSAVYLCASSLVASVTGVPEFFGPGTRLTVL.

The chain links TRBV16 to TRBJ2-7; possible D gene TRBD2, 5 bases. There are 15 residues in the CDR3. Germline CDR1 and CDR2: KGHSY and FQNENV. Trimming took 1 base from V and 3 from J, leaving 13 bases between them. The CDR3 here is CASSQFEPGNYEQYF. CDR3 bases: TGTGCCAGCAGCCAATTCGAGCCGGGGAACTACGAGCAGTACTTC.

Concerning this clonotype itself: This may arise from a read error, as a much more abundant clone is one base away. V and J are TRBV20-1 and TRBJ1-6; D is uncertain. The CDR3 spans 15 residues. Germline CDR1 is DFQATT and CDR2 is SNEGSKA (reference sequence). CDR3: CSASDSRAYSSPLHF. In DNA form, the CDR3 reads TGCAGTGCTAGTGACTCGAGGGCCTATAGTTCACCCCTCCACTTT.

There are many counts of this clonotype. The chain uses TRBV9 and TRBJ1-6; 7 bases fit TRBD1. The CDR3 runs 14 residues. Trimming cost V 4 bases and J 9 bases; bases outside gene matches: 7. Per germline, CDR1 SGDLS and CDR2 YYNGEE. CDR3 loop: CASSIGQVGSPLHF. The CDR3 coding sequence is TGTGCCAGCAGCATCGGACAGGTTGGTTCACCCCTCCACTTT.

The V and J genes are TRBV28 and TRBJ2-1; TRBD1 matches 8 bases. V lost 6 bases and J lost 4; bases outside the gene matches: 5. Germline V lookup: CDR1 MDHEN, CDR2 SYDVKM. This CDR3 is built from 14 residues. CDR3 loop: CASRTDREYNEQFF. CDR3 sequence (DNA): TGTGCCAGCAGGACGGACAGGGAATACAATGAGCAGTTCTTC.